A single sample is the source of the 21 T cell receptor beta chains below, sequenced in a study of shared clonotypes between healthy human individuals. Repertoires were generated with immunoSEQ multiplex PCR, while TCRdb's copy carries only in-frame clones and drops some. The repertoire holds over 800,000 clones, with 90% to 95% as singletons. Naive CD8 populations comprised CD45RO-negative cells positively selected for CCR7, excluding terminally differentiated effector memory CD45RA+ cells. Sequencing input: naive CD8+ T cells sorted from blood. All receptors come from a young man in good health.

The chain recombines TRBV15 with TRBJ2-2; D is uncertain. The CDR3 covers 11 residues. Looked up from germline, CDR1 is LNHNV and CDR2 is YYDKDF (reference sequence). The germline V and J ends were trimmed by 8 bases and 4 bases, with 5 bases remaining between them. As DNA, the CDR3 is TGTGCCACCCACAGCACCGGGGAGCTGTTTTTT. Translation: CATHSTGELFF.

V and J are TRBV25-1 and TRBJ2-7, with D perhaps matching TRBD1 or TRBD2 (5 bases each). Germline-derived CDR1 and CDR2 are MGHDK and SYGVNS. This CDR3 is built from 15 residues. V lost 3 bases, J lost 6 bases, and 18 bases lay in between. The CDR3 region is CASSDQAWGLGEQYF. As DNA, the CDR3 is TGTGCCAGCAGTGATCAGGCTTGGGGGTTAGGCGAGCAGTACTTC.

The chain is built from TRBV7-9 and TRBJ2-7; tentatively, D is TRBD1 (6 bases). Germline V lookup: CDR1 SEHNR, CDR2 FQNEAQ (reference sequence). CDR3 size: 16 residues. The V gene lost 2 bases and the J gene lost 3 bases, with 17 bases spanning the gap. For the CDR3, the DNA is TGTGCCAGCAGCTTATTTGAGGGGGTGGGTCACTACGAGCAGTACTTC. Protein product: CASSLFEGVGHYEQYF.

The gene calls are TRBV7-9 and TRBJ1-2; 8 nucleotides align to TRBD1. This CDR3 is 18 amino acids long. V dropped 5 bases and J dropped 6; count of bases not matched to a gene: 20. CDR1 is SEHNR, CDR2 FQNEAQ, per germline (reference sequence). The chain's CDR3 is CASSKIGQGEWLADGYTF. In DNA form, the CDR3 reads TGTGCCAGCAGCAAGATCGGACAGGGCGAGTGGCTTGCTGATGGCTACACCTTC.

The chain links TRBV16 to TRBJ2-7; tentatively, D is TRBD1 (6 bases). Trimming pared 4 bases from V and 1 base from J, leaving 14 bases between. Germline V lookup: CDR1 KGHSY, CDR2 FQNENV. The CDR3 is 15 residues long. For the CDR3, the DNA is TGTGCCAGCAGCCCCCCCCCAGGGGTATCCTACGAGCAGTACTTC. Its translation: CASSPPPGVSYEQYF.

This clone appeared once. J is TRBJ2-7 and V is TRBV28; D gene uncertain. CDR1 MDHEN and CDR2 SYDVKM come from the germline V gene. The CDR3 has 17 amino acids. V lost 2 bases, J lost 0 bases, and 17 bases lay in between. The CDR3 nucleotides are TGTGCCAGCAGTTTAAGTCTTGGAGTTACGAGCTCCTACGAGCAGTACTTC. This sequence encodes CASSLSLGVTSSYEQYF.

The chain links TRBV27 to TRBJ2-7; possibly TRBD2 for D (5 bases). The V gene's germline CDR1 is MNHEY and CDR2 SMNVEV (reference sequence). The CDR3 loop spans 15 amino acids. V dropped 4 bases and J dropped 3 bases, with 16 bases sitting between them. The CDR3 DNA reads TGTGCCAGCAGTTACCTGGGAGCTATCCTCTACGAGCAGTACTTC. It is translated as CASSYLGAILYEQYF.

The V and J genes are TRBV7-9 and TRBJ2-7; D is possibly TRBD2 (5 bases). In germline, CDR1 is SEHNR, CDR2 FQNEAQ (reference sequence). The CDR3 has 13 residues. Deletions cut 7 bases from V and 3 bases from J, with 13 bases between. Here the CDR3 DNA reads TGTGCCAGCACCTCTGGAGAGGGCTACGAGCAGTACTTC. Its protein product is CASTSGEGYEQYF.

This chain links TRBV27 with TRBJ2-3; TRBD2 matches at 8 bases. The V gene's germline CDR1 is MNHEY and CDR2 SMNVEV (reference sequence). The CDR3 is 15 residues long. After removal of 7 bases from V and 5 bases from J, the junction contained 11 bases not matched to a gene. CDR3 in amino acids: CASMSRGGRRDTQYF. DNA of the CDR3: TGTGCCAGCATGTCTCGGGGCGGGAGGCGAGATACGCAGTATTTT.

The V call is TRBV6-1, the J call TRBJ2-7; TRBD1 matches 8 bases. The CDR3 loop spans 15 amino acids. In germline, CDR1 is MNHNS, CDR2 SASEGT. V shed 2 bases, J shed 5 bases, and the junction held 8 bases outside the gene matches. In nucleotides, the CDR3 is TGTGCCAGCAGTGAATGGGCCAGGGGGCTCGACGAGCAGTACTTC. It codes for CASSEWARGLDEQYF.

This sequence joins TRBV5-1 and TRBJ2-1; 11 bases line up with TRBD2. CDR1 is SGHRS and CDR2 is YFSETQ in the germline V gene. The CDR3 runs 16 residues. The junction had 7 bases not matched to a gene; V was cut back by 3 bases and J by 5 bases. The CDR3 protein is CASSSSTSGSNNEQFF. CDR3 bases: TGCGCCAGCAGCTCCTCCACTAGCGGGAGTAACAATGAGCAGTTCTTC.

The rearrangement joins TRBV7-2 to TRBJ2-7; D might be TRBD2 (6 bases). Trimming stripped 1 base from V and 8 bases from J, with 15 bases between. Germline CDR1 and CDR2: SGHTA and FQGNSA. This CDR3 is built from 14 residues. The CDR3 DNA follows: TGTGCCAGCAGCTTAGGGAACCGGGACTCCAAGCAGTACTTC. Its translation is CASSLGNRDSKQYF. The complete variable domain, with remaining parts taken from reference TRBV7-2 and TRBJ2-7, reads GAGVSQSPSNKVTEKGKDVELRCDPISGHTALYWYRQSLGQGLEFLIYFQGNSAPDKSGLPSDRFSAERTGGSVSTLTIQRTQQEDSAVYLCASSLGNRDSKQYFGPGTRLTVT.

The V call is TRBV5-1, the J call TRBJ2-7, with 8 bases lining up with TRBD2. With V trimmed by 5 bases and J by 4 bases, 5 bases remained unmatched. CDR1 and CDR2 from the germline V gene are SGHRS and YFSETQ. The CDR3 consists of 13 residues. CDR3 in DNA: TGCGCCAGCAGGATAGCGGGGCAGTACGAGCAGTACTTC. Protein product: CASRIAGQYEQYF.

The V and J genes are TRBV29-1 and TRBJ2-1; TRBD2 might be the D (8 bases). This CDR3 has 16 residues. In germline, CDR1 is SQVTM, CDR2 ANQGSEA. V dropped 5 bases and J dropped 10 bases, with 27 bases sitting between them. CDR3 amino acids: CSVTPTGFSGSGEQFF. The CDR3 DNA follows: TGCAGCGTTACCCCGACAGGGTTCAGCGGGAGCGGGGAGCAGTTCTTC.

This CDR3 is CASSLPQVRETQYF. The CDR3 DNA reads TGTGCCAGCAGTTTACCGCAAGTTAGGGAGACCCAGTACTTC. The V and J genes are TRBV27 and TRBJ2-5, with D uncertain. The CDR3 is 14 residues long. Germline V gene lookup returns CDR1 MNHEY and CDR2 SMNVEV (reference sequence). Trimming took off 2 bases at V and 5 bases at J, with 12 bases between the two ends.

This chain uses TRBV7-9 with TRBJ2-7; the match to TRBD2 covers 14 bases. This CDR3 is built from 16 residues. CDR1 is SEHNR and CDR2 is FQNEAQ in the germline V gene (reference sequence). The V and J ends lost 7 bases and 6 bases, in that order; junction bases with no gene match: 11. For the CDR3, the DNA is TGTGCCAGCATGCCGTCCAGGGGACTAGCGGGAGTCGAGCAGTACTTC. It specifies CASMPSRGLAGVEQYF.

The chain uses TRBV4-1 and TRBJ2-7; TRBD1 aligns across 9 bases. V lost 3 bases to trimming and J lost 2 bases; unmatched junction nucleotides: 8. CDR3 length equals 16 residues. The germline V gene has CDR1 MGHRA and CDR2 YSYEKL. CDR3: CASSHIPGQGAYEQYF. For the CDR3, the DNA is TGCGCCAGCAGCCATATCCCGGGACAGGGAGCCTACGAGCAGTACTTC.

Concerning this clone itself: Other DNA sequences of this sample code for an identical CDR3. CDR3 residues: CASSYSPGSYEQYF. DNA for the CDR3: TGTGCCAGCAGTTACTCGCCGGGATCCTACGAGCAGTACTTC. This chain joins TRBV6-5 and TRBJ2-7; D may be TRBD2 (5 bases). CDR1 and CDR2 from the germline V gene are MNHEY and SVGAGI. This CDR3 comprises 14 residues. V was clipped by 0 bases and J by 1 base, with 7 bases between them.

Concerning this clone: This sample also contains other DNA sequences that code for the same CDR3. J is TRBJ1-1 and V is TRBV27; maybe TRBD1 (5 bases). The germline gives CDR1 MNHEY, CDR2 SMNVEV (reference sequence). The CDR3 spans 13 residues. Trimming removed 6 bases at V and 1 base at J, with 9 bases between. The CDR3 is CASRTGGNTEAFF. The CDR3, as DNA: TGTGCCAGCAGGACGGGGGGGAACACTGAAGCTTTCTTT.

This chain connects TRBV7-9 to TRBJ2-5; no definite D call. There are 17 residues in the CDR3. V gave up 2 bases and J gave up 3 bases, with 19 bases separating them. Germline values: CDR1 SEHNR, CDR2 FQNEAQ (reference sequence). This CDR3 reads CASSLTSGDSLEETQYF. The CDR3 coding sequence is TGTGCCAGCAGCTTAACGAGTGGGGATAGTTTGGAAGAGACCCAGTACTTC. The entire variable domain, with the rest obtained from reference TRBV7-9 and TRBJ2-5, is as follows: DTGVSQNPRHKITKRGQNVTFRCDPISEHNRLYWYRQTLGQGPEFLTYFQNEAQLEKSRLLSDRFSAERPKGSFSTLEIQRTEQGDSAMYLCASSLTSGDSLEETQYFGPGTRLLVL.

This clone was seen just once. V usage is TRBV6-6 and J usage is TRBJ1-5; TRBD1 matches at 7 bases. Germline V lookup: CDR1 MNHNY, CDR2 SVGAGI (reference sequence). The CDR3 consists of 14 residues. The V and J ends lost 7 bases and 3 bases, in that order; junction bases with no gene match: 6. The CDR3 spells CASTMGQLNQPQHF. CDR3 coding DNA: TGTGCCAGCACCATGGGACAGCTCAATCAGCCCCAGCATTTT.